The 6 T cell receptor beta chains in this list originate from one sample, sequenced in a study of blood T cell repertoires in COVID-19. Measured with immunoSEQ multiplex PCR; TCRdb has only the in-frame clones, and not every one. The profile shows 170,000 or so clones, 65% to 85% of them singletons. The source material was peripheral blood. The receptors were sampled from a woman in her thirties or forties with COVID-19, enrolled during active disease.

This clone was seen once. The CDR3 reads CASSFRYPTGELFF. The CDR3 DNA reads TGTGCCAGTAGTTTTAGATACCCGACCGGGGAGCTGTTTTTT. The J gene is TRBJ2-2, the V gene TRBV19; D not resolved. The V end lost 5 bases, the J end lost 5 bases, and 12 bases lay between the germline ends. Per the germline V gene, CDR1 is LNHDA and CDR2 is SQIVND (reference sequence). The CDR3 loop spans 14 amino acids.

J is TRBJ2-7 and V is TRBV18; 10 bases fit TRBD2. Per the germline V gene, CDR1 is KGHSH and CDR2 is LQKENI. J was trimmed by 3 bases and V by 6 bases; bases with no gene match: 17. The CDR3 consists of 18 residues. The CDR3 nucleotides read TGTGCCAGCTCCGGCTCGCTAGCGGGAGATTGGGAACACTACGAGCAGTACTTC. It specifies CASSGSLAGDWEHYEQYF.

V usage is TRBV7-8 and J usage is TRBJ1-1; 8 bases are a match to TRBD1. The junction had 6 bases not matched to a gene; V was cut back by 5 bases and J by 1 base. CDR3 length: 15 residues. Looked up from germline, CDR1 is SGHVS and CDR2 is FQNEAQ. The CDR3 here is CASSPRTGRNTEAFF. Written as DNA, the CDR3 is TGTGCCAGCAGCCCGCGGACAGGGAGGAACACTGAAGCTTTCTTT.

The rearrangement joins TRBV30 to TRBJ2-4; D call uncertain. The V and J ends lost 0 bases and 0 bases respectively, with 6 bases between them. Germline V gene lookup returns CDR1 GTSNPN and CDR2 SVGIG (reference sequence). The CDR3 is 14 amino acids. This CDR3 is CAWSVFLAKNIQYF. The CDR3 bases are TGTGCCTGGAGTGTATTCCTAGCCAAAAACATTCAGTACTTC.

J is TRBJ1-4 and V is TRBV25-1; possibly TRBD1 for D (5 bases). The CDR3 has 14 amino acids. CDR1 and CDR2 (germline): MGHDK, SYGVNS. Trimming left V 1 base short and J 7 bases short, with 10 bases between. The CDR3 DNA follows: TGTGCCAGCAGTGAATGGGGGGAAACTGAAAAACTGTTTTTT. Residues: CASSEWGETEKLFF.

CDR3: CSARADRDGTF. In nucleotides, the CDR3 is TGCAGTGCTAGAGCTGACAGGGACGGCACCTTC. V gene TRBV20-1 combines with J gene TRBJ1-2, with TRBD1 matching over 7 bases. The J segment lost 13 bases and the V segment lost 1 base, leaving 6 bases of the junction unmatched. This CDR3 has 11 residues. CDR1 and CDR2 (germline): DFQATT, SNEGSKA (reference sequence).